The rows below give T cell receptor beta chains drawn from one sample of a study of T cell clones after liver transplantation. The assay was immunoSEQ multiplex PCR, and TCRdb's table has in-frame clones only and misses some. The table has about 51,000 clones, roughly nine tenths seen once. The sequences come from CD8+ T cells from blood, collected 12 months after liver transplant. These receptor sequences come from a human patient who received a liver transplant. Certain T cells may be donor cells from the graft. The CDR3 runs from the conserved cysteine through the conserved F or W. A D gene is named only where the DNA matches it firmly. Clone sizes are given selectively: once, few, many, or a class where the clone is expanded.

TRBV13	TRBJ1-1	-	-	TGTGCCAGCAGCTTAGGCGCGGGGTCAATATCCTCTGGAGCTTTCTTT	CASSLGAGSISSGAFF
TRBV4-1	TRBJ1-2	-	-	TGCGCCAGCAGCCATTCTCGTACAGGCTACACCTTC	CASSHSRTGYTF
TRBV11-2	TRBJ2-7	-	-	TGTGCCAGCAGCCCTGGCCTATACGAGCAGTACTTC	CASSPGLYEQYF
TRBV19	TRBJ2-3	-	-	TGTGCCAGTAGTATCCGACAGGCACACACAGATACGCAGTATTTT	CASSIRQAHTDTQYF
TRBV6-1	TRBJ2-7	-	-	TGTGCCAGCAGTTATCCCTACGAGCAGTACTTC	CASSYPYEQYF
TRBV5-1	TRBJ2-1	-	TRBD1	TGCGCCAGCAGCCTTCCAGGGGGCTCGGCAGACAATGAGCAGTTCTTC	CASSLPGGSADNEQFF
TRBV19	TRBJ2-2	-	-	TGTGCCAGTAGTATTGGGGTGACCGGGGAGCTGTTTTTT	CASSIGVTGELFF
TRBV27	TRBJ2-7	-	-	TGTGCCAGCAGCGTACACCCCCACCTCTACGAGCAGTACTTC	CASSVHPHLYEQYF
TRBV7-2	TRBJ2-5	-	-	TGTGCCAGCAGCTTAACGGGGTTGGAGGAGACCCAGTACTTC	CASSLTGLEETQYF
TRBV4-1	TRBJ2-1	-	TRBD1	TGCGCCAGCAGCCAAGATACGAGGGACAGAAATTACAATGAGCAGTTCTTC	CASSQDTRDRNYNEQFF
TRBV27	TRBJ2-1	once	-	TGTGCCAGCAGTTTAAGTACTGGGGTTGGGGAGCAGTTCTTC	CASSLSTGVGEQFF
TRBV5-6	TRBJ2-7	-	-	TGTGCCAGCAGCTTGGTAGACGAGCAGTACTTC	CASSLVDEQYF
TRBV13	TRBJ2-1	-	-	TGTGCCAGCAGCCTGGGTTACAATGAGCAGTTCTTC	CASSLGYNEQFF
TRBV9	TRBJ2-5	few	-	TGTGCCAGCAGCGTAGGTGGGGCAAACGACCGAAAGACCCAGTACTTC	CASSVGGANDRKTQYF
TRBV27	TRBJ2-3	-	TRBD2	TGTGCCAGCAGTACTGGACTAGCGGCACGAGATACGCAGTATTTT	CASSTGLAARDTQYF
TRBV27	TRBJ2-1	-	-	TGTGCCAGCGCCTCCCGGGACAAGACTAGCATTCATGAGCAGTTCTTC	CASASRDKTSIHEQFF
TRBV7-9	TRBJ2-7	-	-	TGTGCCAGCAGCGCGGACAGCGGCGAGCAGTACTTC	CASSADSGEQYF
TRBV5-4	TRBJ2-7	-	-	TGTGCCAGCAGCTTGGCTTTGGGGGGAGGACGGGAGCAGTACTTC	CASSLALGGGREQYF
TRBV28	TRBJ2-7	-	-	TGTGCCAGCAAGGCGCACTCCTACGAGCAGTACTTC	CASKAHSYEQYF
TRBV11-2	TRBJ2-7	few	-	TGTGCCAGCAGCTTGGGGGCATCCTACGAGCAGTACTTC	CASSLGASYEQYF
TRBV13	TRBJ2-7	once	TRBD2	TGTGCCAGCAGCTTAGGACTAGCGGGAACCTACGAGCAGTACTTC	CASSLGLAGTYEQYF
TRBV27	TRBJ1-1	-	TRBD1	TGTGCCAGCAGTGTTACAGGGGCTAACACTGAAGCTTTCTTT	CASSVTGANTEAFF
TRBV4-3	TRBJ2-7	-	TRBD2	TGCGCCAGCAGCCAAGCTAGCGGGAGCTACGAGCAGTACTTC	CASSQASGSYEQYF
TRBV28	TRBJ2-1	-	-	TGTGCCAGCACCTCATCCTGGGAGGGGGTCAATGAGCAGTTCTTC	CASTSSWEGVNEQFF
TRBV7-2	TRBJ1-4	-	-	TGTGCCAGCAGCTCAGCGGGACGCTTCGAAAAACTGTTTTTT	CASSSAGRFEKLFF
TRBV2	TRBJ1-1	-	TRBD1	TGTGCCAGCAGTGGATATGGGACAGTCACTGAAGCTTTCTTT	CASSGYGTVTEAFF
TRBV5-1	TRBJ1-1	-	-	TGCGCCAGCACCCCTGGGGGGGCGAACACTGAAGCTTTCTTT	CASTPGGANTEAFF
TRBV5-1	TRBJ1-1	-	-	TGCGCCAGCACAGGGAACACTGAAGCTTTCTTT	CASTGNTEAFF
TRBV27	TRBJ2-7	-	-	TGTGCCAGCAGTCACGGACAGGAGCAGTACTTC	CASSHGQEQYF
TRBV5-4	TRBJ2-5	-	-	TGTGCCAGCAGCTTGGAGGGTGGGTGGGGCCGAGAGACCCAGTACTTC	CASSLEGGWGRETQYF
TRBV28	TRBJ2-4	few	-	TGTGCCAGCAGTTTATCGCGAGGAGGGATCGGCATTCAGTACTTC	CASSLSRGGIGIQYF
TRBV5-8	TRBJ2-7	-	-	TGTGCCAGCAGCTTGGGAGGGGGGCTCTCCTACGAGCAGTACTTC	CASSLGGGLSYEQYF
TRBV6-1	TRBJ1-2	-	TRBD1	TGTGCCAGCAGTGTCGACAGGGGATCCTTTTGGGGCTACACCTTC	CASSVDRGSFWGYTF
TRBV5-1	TRBJ2-7	-	-	TGCGCCAGCAGCTCAAGGGGGAACGAGCAGTACTTC	CASSSRGNEQYF
TRBV7-9	TRBJ1-4	-	TRBD1	TGTGCCAGCAGCCGGACCGGACAGGGAAATAATGAAAAACTGTTTTTT	CASSRTGQGNNEKLFF
TRBV2	TRBJ2-7	-	-	TGTGCCAGCTCTGGACACCTCGGAGGGTGGGAAGAGCAGTACTTC	CASSGHLGGWEEQYF
TRBV10-3	TRBJ2-1	-	TRBD2	TGTGCCATCAATGGGCTAGCGGGGGGCAATGAGCAGTTCTTC	CAINGLAGGNEQFF
TRBV5-6	TRBJ1-1	-	-	TGTGCCAGCAGCTTCGGGACGTCGAACACTGAAGCTTTCTTT	CASSFGTSNTEAFF
TRBV4-3	TRBJ1-2	-	TRBD1	TGCGCCAGCAGCCAAGCGACAGGGGGCTATGGCTACACCTTC	CASSQATGGYGYTF
TRBV28	TRBJ2-3	-	-	TGTGCCAGCAGTCCTTCCCTGGAGCAGGCGGCCGGGGCGCAGTATTTT	CASSPSLEQAAGAQYF
TRBV5-6	TRBJ1-1	-	-	TGTGCCAGCAGCGCAGACCCCCGGCCTGAAGCTTTCTTT	CASSADPRPEAFF
TRBV5-4	TRBJ2-7	-	-	TGTGCCAGCAGCTTTGGAGGGGGATCCTACGAGCAGTACTTC	CASSFGGGSYEQYF
TRBV28	TRBJ2-7	-	-	TGTGCCAGCAGTTCCCGGGACACCGAACACTACTACGAGCAGTACTTC	CASSSRDTEHYYEQYF
TRBV19	TRBJ1-1	once	-	TGTGCCAGTAGTGGATCTCGAGGGAACACTGAAGCTTTCTTT	CASSGSRGNTEAFF
TRBV5-6	TRBJ2-7	-	-	TGTGCCAGCAGCTTCCCAGGGGCCTCCTACGAGCAGTACTTC	CASSFPGASYEQYF
TRBV7-6	TRBJ2-1	-	-	TGTGCCAGCAGCGCCACCTACAATGAGCAGTTCTTC	CASSATYNEQFF
TRBV7-9	TRBJ2-1	-	TRBD2	TGTGCCAGCAGTTCTAGCGGGAGGGCCTTATGGCAGTTCTTC	CASSSSGRALWQFF
TRBV7-7	TRBJ2-1	-	-	TGTGCTAGCAGCTTTGGCAGGGAGAGCAATGAGCAGTTCTTC	CASSFGRESNEQFF
TRBV2	TRBJ1-5	-	TRBD1	TGTGCCAGCAGTGAAGCACAGGGGGCAAGTGGGAGCAATCAGCCCCAGCATTTT	CASSEAQGASGSNQPQHF
TRBV7-9	TRBJ1-2	-	-	TGTGCCAGCAGCGGATTGACCGGCTACACCTTC	CASSGLTGYTF
TRBV7-9	TRBJ2-6	-	-	TGTGCCAGCAGCCCCCCCGGCCCTGGGGCCAACGTCCTGACTTTC	CASSPPGPGANVLTF
TRBV28	TRBJ2-7	-	TRBD2	TGTGCCAGCAGTTTCGCGGGGGATTACGAGCAGTACTTC	CASSFAGDYEQYF